A selection of T cell receptor beta chains follows, all from one sample in a study of T cell responses to AZD1222 COVID-19 vaccine. Clones were read by immunoSEQ multiplex PCR, and TCRdb kept only the in-frame ones, dropping some. The sample holds 200,000 to 300,000 clones, more than 80% seen once. Sample: peripheral blood, taken on day 0 of AZD1222 vaccination. Every receptor here comes from an adult in good health. CDR3s include the opening cysteine and the closing phenylalanine or tryptophan. Each record gives: CDR3 protein, CDR3 DNA, CDR3 length, V gene, clone size, J gene, D gene. A D gene is named only where the DNA matches it firmly. The listing skips clone size in some rows; elsewhere it reads once, few, many or a size class.

CACQGVAPYEQYF TGTGCCTGCCAGGGGGTAGCTCCCTACGAGCAGTACTTC 13 TRBV30 . TRBJ2-7 TRBD1
CASSELAGGFTDTQYF TGTGCCAGCTCGGAGTTAGCGGGAGGATTTACAGATACGCAGTATTTT 16 TRBV6-4 . TRBJ2-3 TRBD2
CASSLGKVGQAGGAFF TGTGCCAGCAGCTTGGGGAAAGTAGGACAGGCGGGTGGAGCTTTCTTT 16 TRBV5-4 . TRBJ1-1 TRBD1
CASSQGTTNTGELFF TGTGCCAGCAGCCAGGGTACTACGAACACCGGGGAGCTGTTTTTT 15 TRBV9 . TRBJ2-2 .
CASSTWDTYGELFF TGTGCCAGTAGTACCTGGGACACCTACGGGGAGCTGTTTTTT 14 TRBV19 . TRBJ2-2 .
CASSLGGGTIGYTF TGTGCCAGCAGCTTGGGCGGGGGCACCATTGGCTACACCTTC 14 TRBV5-4 . TRBJ1-2 .
CASSQAGTGGFREQYF TGTGCCAGCAGCCAAGCCGGGACAGGGGGTTTTCGCGAGCAGTACTTC 16 TRBV4-2 . TRBJ2-7 TRBD1
CASSLGLAGGAEQFF TGTGCCAGCAGTTTAGGACTAGCGGGCGGCGCTGAGCAGTTCTTC 15 TRBV28 . TRBJ2-1 TRBD2
CASSLTGRNNSPLHF TGTGCCAGCAGCCTAACGGGTCGAAACAATTCACCCCTCCACTTT 15 TRBV7-2 . TRBJ1-6 .
CSVNRGGGETQYF TGCAGCGTCAATCGGGGGGGAGGTGAGACCCAGTACTTC 13 TRBV29-1 . TRBJ2-5 TRBD2
CASTPPAPDTQYF TGTGCCAGCACCCCCCCGGCCCCAGATACGCAGTATTTT 13 TRBV6-5 . TRBJ2-3 .
CASSLADYYEQYF TGTGCCAGCAGCTTGGCAGACTACTACGAGCAGTACTTC 13 TRBV7-8 many TRBJ2-7 .
CSARDTGPSHF TGCAGTGCTAGAGATACGGGACCAAGTCACTTC 11 TRBV20-1 . TRBJ2-7 .
CASSQEQVSTNEKLFF TGCGCCAGCAGCCAAGAACAGGTGTCAACTAATGAAAAACTGTTTTTT 16 TRBV4-1 . TRBJ1-4 .
CASSLGGTSGYNEQFF TGTGCCAGCAGTCTCGGGGGGACTAGCGGGTACAATGAGCAGTTCTTC 16 TRBV28 . TRBJ2-1 TRBD2
CASSPGPFYEQYF TGTGCCAGCAGCCCTGGACCCTTTTACGAGCAGTACTTC 13 TRBV11-3 . TRBJ2-7 .
CASSLAMGTEAFF TGTGCCAGCAGCTTAGCAATGGGCACTGAAGCTTTCTTT 13 TRBV5-4 . TRBJ1-1 .
CASSGAGGPTPDTQYF TGTGCCAGTAGTGGAGCGGGGGGCCCTACCCCAGATACGCAGTATTTT 16 TRBV19 . TRBJ2-3 TRBD2
CASSPRGGSEKLFF TGTGCCAGCAGCCCGAGGGGGGGGAGCGAAAAACTGTTTTTT 14 TRBV2 . TRBJ1-4 .
CASRLMTASSTDTQYF TGCGCCAGCAGACTCATGACAGCTTCTAGCACAGATACGCAGTATTTT 16 TRBV5-1 . TRBJ2-3 .
CAISRDRGSSYNEQFF TGTGCCATCAGTAGGGACAGGGGGAGCTCCTACAATGAGCAGTTCTTC 16 TRBV10-3 . TRBJ2-1 TRBD1
CASSLELGTQYF TGTGCCAGCAGCTTAGAGTTGGGTACGCAGTATTTT 12 TRBV7-3 . TRBJ2-3 .
CASSRIAGGPIMKTMSLVF TGTGCCAGCAGTAGGATAGCGGGAGGCCCCATCATGAAAACAATGAGCTTAGTCTTC 19 TRBV27 once TRBJ2-1 TRBD2
CASSLAVSGGTNEQFF TGTGCCAGCAGCTTGGCCGTTAGCGGGGGGACCAATGAGCAGTTCTTC 16 TRBV5-4 . TRBJ2-1 TRBD2
CAIRKGDTQYF TGTGCCATCAGGAAAGGAGATACGCAGTATTTT 11 TRBV10-3 . TRBJ2-3 .
CASSRQANSPLHF TGTGCCAGCAGCAGACAGGCCAATTCACCCCTCCACTTT 13 TRBV6-5 . TRBJ1-6 .
CASSVTGGNEQFF TGTGCCAGCAGCGTAACAGGGGGCAATGAGCAGTTCTTC 13 TRBV9 . TRBJ2-1 TRBD1
CAWSAGDISQPQHF TGTGCCTGGAGTGCAGGGGACATAAGTCAGCCCCAGCATTTT 14 TRBV30 once TRBJ1-5 .
CASSLNGQPQHF TGTGCCAGCAGTTTAAATGGTCAGCCCCAGCATTTT 12 TRBV12-3/TRBV12-4 . TRBJ1-5 .
CAIKGLAGTEQYF TGTGCCATCAAGGGACTAGCGGGAACCGAGCAGTACTTC 13 TRBV10-3 . TRBJ2-7 TRBD2
CASSQGEAGGRETQYF TGTGCCAGCAGCCAGGGAGAAGCGGGGGGGCGAGAGACCCAGTACTTC 16 TRBV4-2 . TRBJ2-5 TRBD2
CASSHGERSGQYF TGTGCCAGCAGCCACGGAGAGCGGTCGGGGCAGTATTTT 13 TRBV3-1/TRBV3-2 . TRBJ2-3 .
CASSPAGVDTEAFF TGCGCCAGCAGCCCGGCGGGGGTGGACACTGAAGCTTTCTTT 14 TRBV5-1 . TRBJ1-1 .
CASSTTGDYYNEQFF TGTGCCAGCAGTACAACAGGGGACTACTACAATGAGCAGTTCTTC 15 TRBV6-5 . TRBJ2-1 .
CASSSPGSPLHF TGTGCCAGCAGCTCCCCGGGGTCCCCCCTCCACTTT 12 TRBV7-3 . TRBJ1-6 .
CASSPGGSPPDEQYF TGCGCCAGCAGCCCCGGAGGGTCCCCGCCGGACGAGCAGTACTTC 15 TRBV5-1 . TRBJ2-7 .
CASSFGDIEQYF TGTGCCAGCAGTTTTGGGGATATCGAGCAGTACTTC 12 TRBV28 . TRBJ2-7 .
CASSPLEQAGKFYGYTF TGTGCCAGCAGCCCACTTGAACAGGCAGGCAAATTTTATGGCTACACCTTC 17 TRBV28 . TRBJ1-2 .
CASPHKRTSEPNEQFF TGTGCCAGCCCACACAAGAGGACTAGCGAACCCAATGAGCAGTTCTTC 16 TRBV3-1/TRBV3-2 . TRBJ2-1 TRBD2
CASRGLAKNIQYF TGTGCCAGTAGGGGTCTAGCCAAAAACATTCAGTACTTC 13 TRBV5-8 . TRBJ2-4 .
CASTQPGRHSYEQYF TGTGCCAGCACCCAACCGGGACGGCACTCCTACGAGCAGTACTTC 15 TRBV6-5 . TRBJ2-7 .
CASSLKGGLNQPQHF TGTGCCAGCAGCTTAAAGGGGGGACTCAATCAGCCCCAGCATTTT 15 TRBV11-2 . TRBJ1-5 .
CASSQQGRTANYEQYF TGTGCCAGCAGCCAACAGGGCCGGACAGCCAACTACGAGCAGTACTTC 16 TRBV3-1/TRBV3-2 . TRBJ2-7 .
CAISGGTGAQPQHF TGTGCCATCAGTGGCGGGACAGGGGCTCAGCCCCAGCATTTT 14 TRBV10-3 . TRBJ1-5 TRBD1
CASSSGFGEQYF TGTGCTAGCAGCTCCGGATTTGGCGAGCAGTACTTC 12 TRBV7-7 . TRBJ2-7 .
CASRSDRGLDQPQHF TGTGCCAGCAGGTCGGACAGGGGGCTAGATCAGCCCCAGCATTTT 15 TRBV6-5 few TRBJ1-5 TRBD1
CASFGGQYSYNEQFF TGTGCCAGCTTCGGCGGGCAATACTCCTACAATGAGCAGTTCTTC 15 TRBV2 . TRBJ2-1 .
CASSFKLAGSSYNEQFF TGTGCCAGCAGTTTCAAGTTAGCGGGAAGCTCCTACAATGAGCAGTTCTTC 17 TRBV28 . TRBJ2-1 TRBD2
CASSFYEQYF TGTGCCAGCAGCTTTTACGAGCAGTACTTC 10 TRBV7-9 once TRBJ2-7 .
CASSFWASTDTQYF TGTGCCAGCAGCTTCTGGGCGAGCACAGATACGCAGTATTTT 14 TRBV7-9 . TRBJ2-3 .
CASSVQGARNSPLHF TGTGCCAGCAGTGTCCAGGGGGCGCGGAATTCACCCCTCCACTTT 15 TRBV2 . TRBJ1-6 TRBD1
CASSPPAGRGYNSPLHF TGTGCCAGCAGCCCTCCTGCAGGGAGGGGATATAATTCACCCCTCCACTTT 17 TRBV7-9 . TRBJ1-6 .
CASSFQGTGEQFF TGTGCCAGCAGTTTTCAGGGGACCGGTGAGCAGTTCTTC 13 TRBV27 . TRBJ2-1 .
CASGDADTQYF TGTGCTAGTGGAGATGCAGATACGCAGTATTTT 11 TRBV7-3 . TRBJ2-3 .
CATAGLTYEQYF TGTGCCACCGCGGGACTAACATACGAGCAGTACTTC 12 TRBV21-1 . TRBJ2-7 .
CASSAREGYSNYGYTF TGTGCCAGCAGCGCCCGCGAAGGGTATTCTAACTATGGCTACACCTTC 16 TRBV9 . TRBJ1-2 .